This TCR beta chain comes out of a study of blood T cell repertoires in COVID-19. Overall study context: T cells, B-cell-depleted T cells, or PBMCs provided the cDNA or gDNA that served as material.

Germline V lookup: CDR1 LNHNV, CDR2 YYDKDF (reference sequence). Trimming removed 5 bases from V and 2 bases from J, with 14 bases in between. The CDR3 runs to 15 residues. As originally analysed: Cell counts per sample came from amplifying reference gene primers. Some clones are missing from TCRdb's copy, which holds only in-frame ones; the method was immunoSEQ multiplex PCR. The V and J calls and clone size are taken from that table; D and trimming were inferred from the DNA. This sample has about 210,000 clones, with roughly 90% found just once. Sequenced: peripheral blood. This chain connects TRBV15 to TRBJ2-3; D is possibly TRBD2 (6 bases). The sequence derives from a woman between 40 and 50 years old with acute or convalescent COVID-19. The CDR3 region is CATSRRDSNTDTQYF. CDR3 bases: TGTGCCACCAGCCGAAGGGACTCCAACACAGATACGCAGTATTTT.